The source of this T cell receptor (beta chain) is a study of T cells in localized non-small cell lung cancer. Overall study findings and caveats: Adjacent lung tissue had a median roughly 52 of the top 100 clones found in the tumor.

Produced via immunoSEQ multiplex PCR; TCRdb's table is partial and in-frame only. Found here are about 34,000 clones, around 80% of them singletons; the top ten hold around 34%. As concerns this clone: The antigen is not known. This same CDR3 is encoded by further DNA sequences in the sample.

The germline V gene encodes CDR1 SGHRS and CDR2 YFSETQ. This CDR3 contains 16 residues. The J segment lost 4 bases and the V segment lost 0 bases, leaving 9 bases of the junction unmatched. This TCR derives from a male donor older than 55 with stage II squamous cell lung carcinoma. The sequenced sample was peripheral blood, obtained before any cancer treatment. V gene TRBV5-1 combines with J gene TRBJ1-1, with 7 positions matching TRBD1. In nucleotides, the CDR3 is TGCGCCAGCAGCTTGGCGGCAGGGGGAAGGGGCACTGAAGCTTTCTTT. It is translated as CASSLAAGGRGTEAFF.